Listed here are 11 T cell receptor beta chains from one sample, sequenced in a study of cytomegalovirus exposure and HLA in healthy donors. PCR amplification relied on 60 Vbeta primers (plus 13 Jbeta primers). TCRdb's table, derived via immunoSEQ multiplex PCR, lists solely in-frame clones and lacks some. The sample yields some 160,000 clones, 65% to 85% seen once. Sequencing was carried out using PBMCs. Every receptor here comes from a young woman in good health and CMV-seronegative.

J is TRBJ1-5 and V is TRBV7-2, with D possibly matching TRBD1 (6 bases). Germline CDR1 SGHTA, CDR2 FQGNSA. V gave up 6 bases and J gave up 6 bases, with 15 bases separating them. There are 14 residues in the CDR3. CDR3 coding DNA: TGTGCCAGCAGTATACAAGGGGGATCTCAGCCCCAGCATTTT. Amino acid sequence: CASSIQGGSQPQHF.

This chain links TRBV27 with TRBJ2-7, with 9 bases aligning to TRBD2. Germline values: CDR1 MNHEY, CDR2 SMNVEV (reference sequence). This CDR3 has 15 amino acids. V shed 6 bases, J shed 2 bases, and the junction held 8 bases outside the gene matches. In nucleotides, the CDR3 is TGTGCCAGCAGCGCTTCTAGCGGGGCACCCTACGAGCAGTACTTC. Translation: CASSASSGAPYEQYF.

The chain carries TRBV7-9 and TRBJ2-3; 9 nucleotides line up with TRBD2. The length of the CDR3 is 16 residues. The V gene end was trimmed by 1 base and the J gene end by 2 bases; junction bases not matched to a gene: 4. Germline V gene lookup returns CDR1 SEHNR and CDR2 FQNEAQ (reference sequence). DNA for the CDR3: TGTGCCAGCAGCTTAGGCCTAGCGGGGCACACAGATACGCAGTATTTT. Residues: CASSLGLAGHTDTQYF. The full variable domain, in which reference TRBV7-9 and TRBJ2-3 provide the parts outside the CDR3, is DTGVSQNPRHKITKRGQNVTFRCDPISEHNRLYWYRQTLGQGPEFLTYFQNEAQLEKSRLLSDRFSAERPKGSFSTLEIQRTEQGDSAMYLCASSLGLAGHTDTQYFGPGTRLTVL.

The chain recombines TRBV19 with TRBJ2-1; 8 bases align to TRBD2. V dropped 10 bases and J dropped 4; count of bases not matched to a gene: 6. The germline V gene encodes CDR1 LNHDA and CDR2 SQIVND (reference sequence). The CDR3 totals 13 residues. CDR3 loop: CATKERGYNEQFF. Here the CDR3 DNA reads TGTGCCACTAAGGAGCGGGGGTACAATGAGCAGTTCTTC.

The J gene is TRBJ1-2, the V gene TRBV2, with a weak D call TRBD1 (5 bases). Between the trimmed V and J ends, which lost 6 bases and 6 bases, there was a span of 14 bases. Germline CDR1 SNHLY, CDR2 FYNNEI. The CDR3 runs to 13 residues. CDR3: CASRLGGADGYTF. The CDR3 region has the DNA TGTGCCAGCAGGCTGGGAGGGGCTGATGGCTACACCTTC.

This sequence joins TRBV27 and TRBJ2-6; no firm D call. From germline, CDR1 is MNHEY and CDR2 SMNVEV (reference sequence). The CDR3 loop spans 17 amino acids. The V gene lost 2 bases and the J gene lost 0 bases, with 11 bases spanning the gap. CDR3 DNA: TGTGCCAGCAGTTTAGTGGCAGGCGTCTCTGGGGCCAACGTCCTGACTTTC. Translating gives CASSLVAGVSGANVLTF.

V gene TRBV6-5 combines with J gene TRBJ2-7; TRBD1 agrees at 7 bases. The CDR3 runs 16 residues. Germline V gene sequence: CDR1 MNHEY, CDR2 SVGAGI. With 0 bases clipped from V and 3 bases from J, the junction kept 8 bases outside the gene matches. CDR3 loop: CASSYSTGTVYYEQYF. The CDR3, as DNA: TGTGCCAGCAGTTACTCCACCGGGACAGTTTACTACGAGCAGTACTTC.

The chain links TRBV19 to TRBJ2-1, with a weak D call TRBD1 (6 bases). The ends were cut back, 4 bases at V and 8 bases at J, with 12 bases in the middle. The CDR3 consists of 13 residues. Germline V CDR1 and CDR2: LNHDA, SQIVND (reference sequence). The CDR3 spells CASSTGHLDEQFF. CDR3 nucleotide sequence: TGTGCCAGTAGTACGGGACATTTGGATGAGCAGTTCTTC.

This clone was recorded a few times. The CDR3 is CASRQGAGGYTF. The CDR3 bases are TGTGCCAGCCGACAGGGGGCGGGTGGCTACACCTTC. The rearrangement joins TRBV6-5 to TRBJ1-2, with TRBD1 matching 10 bases. The length of the CDR3 is 12 residues. The trim removed 8 bases at V and 7 bases at J, leaving 4 bases unmatched. CDR1 MNHEY and CDR2 SVGAGI come from the germline V gene.

The chain carries TRBV6-5 and TRBJ2-1, with 10 bases fitting TRBD2. V lost 8 bases and J lost 0; bases outside the gene matches: 4. Germline V gene data show CDR1 as MNHEY and CDR2 as SVGAGI. The CDR3 consists of 15 residues. The CDR3, as DNA: TGTGCCAGCCAAAGCGGGGGGGGCTCCTACAATGAGCAGTTCTTC. Amino acids: CASQSGGGSYNEQFF.

The chain combines TRBV6-1 with TRBJ1-2, with 8 nucleotides matching TRBD1. V trimming: 6 bases; J trimming: 3 bases; junction bases outside the gene matches: 3. Germline lookup yields CDR1 MNHNS and CDR2 SASEGT. The length of the CDR3 is 13 residues. DNA for the CDR3: TGTGCCAGCAGGGAGGACAGGGACTATGGCTACACCTTC. This translates into CASREDRDYGYTF.